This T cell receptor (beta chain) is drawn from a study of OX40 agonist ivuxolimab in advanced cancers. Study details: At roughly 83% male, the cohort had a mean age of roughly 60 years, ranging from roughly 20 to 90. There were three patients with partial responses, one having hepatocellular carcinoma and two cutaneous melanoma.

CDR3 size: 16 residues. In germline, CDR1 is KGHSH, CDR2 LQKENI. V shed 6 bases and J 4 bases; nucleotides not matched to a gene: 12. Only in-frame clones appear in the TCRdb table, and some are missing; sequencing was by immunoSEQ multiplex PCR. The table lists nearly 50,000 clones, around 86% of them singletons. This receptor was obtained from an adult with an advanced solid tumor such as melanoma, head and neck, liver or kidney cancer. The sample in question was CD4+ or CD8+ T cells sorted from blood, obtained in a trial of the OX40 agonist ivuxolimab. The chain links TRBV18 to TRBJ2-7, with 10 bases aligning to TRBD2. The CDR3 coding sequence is TGTGCCAGCTCTCGCGGCGGGACTAGCGAGGTTTACGAGCAGTACTTC. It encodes CASSRGGTSEVYEQYF.